What follows describes a single T cell receptor beta chain. There are many counts of this clonotype. No antigen is known for it. One base away there is no much larger clone; base qualities are not given. The sample comes from a study of T-cell reconstitution after alpha-beta-depleted transplantation in children (dated by TCRdb to the mid-2010s). As for the study more broadly: T-cell immune reconstitution after TCRalphabeta/CD19-depleted allogeneic hematopoietic cell transplantation in children was quantitatively tracked in the study by means of TCR repertoire profiling. The research as a whole found: Over subsequent months, a decline in hyperexpanded clone frequencies was noted, and after one year, T-cell counts and TCRbeta diversity were mostly ascribed to newly produced T cells. Apparently early alphabetaT-cell count recovery about two months after transplant reportedly relied on only several hundred rapidly expanded clones derived from non-depleted graft cells. In some patients, the high TCRbeta diversity seen at day 60 was put down to recipient T cells and intrathymic progenitors that had survived conditioning.

The library was prepared using PCR. The sequencer was an Illumina HiSeq 2500. Molecular barcoding was employed in the preparation of TCR libraries, with unique molecular identifiers being used to normalize TCRbeta repertoire quantification. TCRdb cleaned the public reads at Q25 with fastp, built clones with MiXCR and kept in-frame beta chains. Duplicate CDR3 protein sequences are folded into a single record with the most common DNA and genes. For this sample the table gives almost 500,000 distinct CDR3 sequences, of which under 12% were detected only once. About 2% of the sample goes to the ten largest clones. The intended sense of this specimen's treatment or condition label: allogeneic hematopoietic cell transplantation with graft depleted of TCRalphabeta T cells and CD19 B cells. Transplant recipients were children who received TCRalphabeta/CD19-depleted allogeneic hematopoietic cell grafts. Specimen: PBMCs, collected before TCRalphabeta/CD19-depleted stem cell transplant. This receptor was taken from a child under 10 years old with inherited bone marrow failure, due to receive a stem cell transplant.

Read as DNA, the sequence is TGTGCCACCCGGGACCGCTTACTCCTTAATGAAAAACTGTTTTTT. It encodes CATRDRLLLNEKLFF. The chain uses TRBV10-3 and TRBJ1-4, with TRBD1 tentatively as D gene (5 bases match). The CDR3 runs 15 amino acids, cysteine and phenylalanine included. Left in the record is the CDR3 DNA by itself, 45 bases read in frame from the first base. V is cut by 10 bases and J by 4 bases, and the space between the germline ends is 19 bases. Sequences ENHRY (CDR1) and SYGVKD (CDR2) are obtained from the germline V gene.